A selection of T cell receptor beta chains follows, all from one sample in a study of T cells in Graves' hyperthyroidism and ophthalmopathy. TCRdb re-called the multiplex PCR reads through MiXCR, storing one row per CDR3 protein. The sample gives under 300,000 distinct CDR3 sequences, 13% of which show up once; 7.5% to 8% is in the top ten. The specimen sequenced was blood. Source of these receptors: a woman in her 30s with Graves' hyperthyroidism that later progressed to Graves' ophthalmopathy. Each CDR3 is given with its conserved first and last residue. A D gene is named only where the DNA matches it firmly. Rows give clone size only sometimes, using once, few, many, or a class for an expanded clone.

D gene,V gene,J gene,clone size,CDR3 DNA,CDR3 protein
TRBD1,TRBV14,TRBJ2-1,few,TGTGCCAGCAGCCAGACAGGGACCCCCGCTGAGCAGTTCTTC,CASSQTGTPAEQFF
-,TRBV4-1,TRBJ2-1,-,TGCGCCAGCAGCACGCAAGGGCCGCGCAATGAGCAGTTCTTC,CASSTQGPRNEQFF
-,TRBV12-3/TRBV12-4,TRBJ2-1,-,TGTGCCAGCAGTTTTCGTCTGGAAGCGGACTCCCACAATGAGCAGTTCTTC,CASSFRLEADSHNEQFF
TRBD1,TRBV24-1,TRBJ1-2,many,TGTGCCACCAGTGATTCGAGACAGGGAGCCTATGGCTACACCTTC,CATSDSRQGAYGYTF
-,TRBV5-5,TRBJ1-2,many,TGTGCCAGCAGCCCATGGTGGGGACATGGCTACACCTTC,CASSPWWGHGYTF
-,TRBV29-1,TRBJ1-2,-,TGCAGCGTTGAAGTCACGGTAGGAGCTAACTATGGCTACACCTTC,CSVEVTVGANYGYTF
-,TRBV18,TRBJ2-5,many,TGTGCCAGCTCACCGAAGGAGACCCAGTACTTC,CASSPKETQYF
TRBD1,TRBV4-1,TRBJ2-3,-,TGCGCCAGCAGCCATTCCAGACAGGGGTTGAAAGATACGCAGTATTTT,CASSHSRQGLKDTQYF
TRBD2,TRBV28,TRBJ2-5,many,TGTGCCAGCAGTTTCGATGCAACGGCTAGCGGGCGACTAGTGACCCAGTACTTC,CASSFDATASGRLVTQYF
TRBD2,TRBV9,TRBJ2-2,-,TGTGCCAGCGGGGAGGGGCCGAGCACCGGGGAGCTGTTTTTT,CASGEGPSTGELFF
TRBD1,TRBV7-9,TRBJ2-2,-,TGTGCCAGCAGCCGGCCGGGACAGGGTGCCGGGGAGCTGTTTTTT,CASSRPGQGAGELFF
-,TRBV6-1,TRBJ2-7,many,TGTGCCAGCAGTTCCCGACTAGTAAGGGACGAGCAGTACTTC,CASSSRLVRDEQYF
TRBD2,TRBV7-2,TRBJ2-1,many,TGTGCCAGCAACGGGAGGGCGAAAAATGAGCAGTTCTTC,CASNGRAKNEQFF
-,TRBV10-3,TRBJ2-3,few,TGTGCCATCAGTGAGTCGGGCTTGGGCACAGATACGCAGTATTTT,CAISESGLGTDTQYF
-,TRBV28,TRBJ1-2,many,TGTGCCAGCAGTTCGGGGCAGTCTAACTATGGCTACACCTTC,CASSSGQSNYGYTF
TRBD2,TRBV7-2,TRBJ2-3,-,TGTGCCAGCAGCGCAGCGGGGGGGCGGGGTACGCAGTATTTT,CASSAAGGRGTQYF
-,TRBV7-2,TRBJ1-2,many,TGTGCCAGCAGCTTAGACCTAGGGAGAGGCTACACCTTC,CASSLDLGRGYTF
TRBD2,TRBV7-9,TRBJ2-1,many,TGTGCCAGCAGCTTAGCCGATGCGGGAGCCTACAATGAGCAGTTCTTC,CASSLADAGAYNEQFF